This T cell receptor (beta chain) was identified in a study of blood T cell repertoires in COVID-19. Across the whole study: Spain, Italy and the United States supplied samples that represented acute and convalescent COVID-19.

Germline loops: CDR1 MGHDK, CDR2 SYGVNS. The CDR3 is 16 amino acids. Trimming took 11 bases from V and 7 from J; bases not matched to a gene: 22. Data came from immunoSEQ multiplex PCR; TCRdb stores just in-frame clones and leaves some out. The repertoire holds about 180,000 clones, 70% to 90% seen once, with 2.5% to 3.5% in the top ten. The receptor was isolated from a woman aged 25-40 years with active or convalescent COVID-19. V and J are TRBV25-1 and TRBJ2-5; 7 bases fit TRBD1. Sequencing was carried out using peripheral blood. The CDR3 DNA reads TGTGCCCCCACCTCATCCGGGACAGCCTTTTTGGGGACCCAGTACTTC. It encodes CAPTSSGTAFLGTQYF.